This T cell receptor (beta chain) derives from a study of T cells in Graves' hyperthyroidism and ophthalmopathy (dated by TCRdb to about 2019). Turning to the overall study: Peripheral blood samples were taken at the time of initial diagnosis, prior to any treatment. Prospective prediction of ophthalmopathy was tested in an independent validation cohort consisting of about 20 hyperthyroidism patients and some 16 patients who later progressed to ophthalmopathy. To identify TCR V-J signatures that set the groups apart, the researchers used a discovery cohort of approximately 98 patients, made up of fewer than 50 with Graves' ophthalmopathy and about 60 with stable Graves' hyperthyroidism. The 100 discovery patients were randomly split 7:3 into training and test sets. In several Graves' hyperthyroidism patients, the study also compared T-cell repertoires from thyroid tissue with T-cell repertoires from blood. Once sampling was done, hyperthyroidism patients were given methimazole at a starting dose of 30 mg daily, whereas ophthalmopathy patients were given high-dose intravenous methylprednisolone. The paper reports TCR Vbeta CDR3 sequencing of roughly 140 peripheral blood samples: approximately 41 ophthalmopathy, fewer than 85 hyperthyroidism and some 17 progressor patients.

From the cysteine up to the phenylalanine, the CDR3 has a length of 12 residues. Only the CDR3 portion is preserved as DNA: 36 bases, with reading frame beginning at the first base. The trim is 5 bases for V and 6 bases for J, with a gap of 7 bases between the germline ends. CDR1 and CDR2 are read off the germline V gene (reference sequence) as SEHNR and FQNEAQ. A patient counted as having stable Graves' hyperthyroidism if no progression to ophthalmopathy occurred over 18 months of follow-up. Hyperthyroidism patients were newly diagnosed, with disease duration under 2 months, and aged 18 to 65 years. Any patient with an uncontrolled infection, another autoimmune disease, pregnancy or lactation was excluded. Clinical symptoms, serum thyroxine and TRAb, thyroid ultrasound, and orbital computed tomography formed the basis for the diagnoses. PBMCs were isolated from more than 9 ml of fresh peripheral blood by Ficoll-Paque density gradient centrifugation. Total RNA was extracted using Trizol reagent, and RNA quality was assessed on an Agilent 2100 Bioanalyzer.

Broader findings and caveats from the paper: Blood samples also contained most of the expanded thyroid clonotypes (frequency above 0.001), which suggests that blood repertoires may reflect thyroid immune responses. Sample size was not statistically predetermined, and investigators were not blinded to group allocation. Ophthalmopathy was separated from stable hyperthyroidism by a 13 V-J signature model, with approximately 86% sensitivity and approximately 84% specificity obtained in cross-validation and 80%/75% obtained in testing. In validation, the model predicted progression to ophthalmopathy with roughly 66% sensitivity and 72.22% specificity, a median of 6.5 months before onset.

The TCR beta CDR3 regions were amplified from the RNA transcripts. For the first round of RT-PCR on the TCR CDR3, the HTBI primer set was used together with the Qiagen OneStep RT-PCR kit. The libraries were constructed in a second round of multiplex PCR and then size-selected and purified. Sequencing of the libraries was done on an Illumina HiSeq2000 using paired-end 100 bp reads. As for the authors' bioinformatics: SOAPnuke was used to process the raw data, removing reads that contained adapters or uncalled bases, had a mean Phred below 15, or lacked an exact match to the constant primer or identifier. High-quality paired reads were merged with COPE v1.2.5, and unique nucleotide sequences were defined as clonotypes. Clonotypes were aligned to IMGT TRBV, TRBD and TRBJ reference segments using MiTCR v1.1. Analysis was restricted to V-J combinations with a frequency above 0.0001, which covered roughly 99% of repertoires. A TCS score was defined as the ratio of F50 (clonal expansion) to E x V (chaos), with BLOSUM62-based TCRdist applied between CDR3 peptides within each V-J. Welch's t-statistics and random forest reduced around 520 V-J features to 10 to 15, which were used in a naive Bayes classifier (R e1071). TCRdb trimmed public reads at Q25 via fastp, called clones via MiXCR and kept in-frame beta chains. Duplicate CDR3 protein sequences are folded into a single record with the most common DNA and genes. The V and J calls were determined by TCRdb, not by the authors. This sample lists roughly 740,000 distinct CDR3 sequences; roughly 15% were detected once. Jointly, the top ten make up 8.4% of the sample.

This clonotype was observed many times. It has no known antigen specificity. Base qualities are not at hand, and no much larger clone is one base apart. The sequenced sample was blood. This receptor chain uses TRBV7-9 and TRBJ2-2; the D gene is not confidently resolved. The sequence came from a man aged 18 to 30 with Graves' hyperthyroidism. CDR3 loop: CASSPSPGELFF. The DNA sequence follows: TGTGCCAGCAGCCCCTCGCCCGGGGAGCTGTTTTTT.